A single sample is the source of the 31 T cell receptor beta chains below, sequenced in a study of cytomegalovirus exposure and HLA in healthy donors. The PCR used 60 Vbeta and 13 Jbeta primers. The data were produced by immunoSEQ multiplex PCR, yet TCRdb's version contains in-frame clones alone and is incomplete. Of roughly 95,000 clones listed, approximately 76% are singletons. Sequencing was carried out using PBMCs. The receptors here all came from a man younger than 45 in good health and CMV-seropositive.

The rearrangement joins TRBV5-4 to TRBJ2-3; D might be TRBD1 (6 bases). The CDR3 contains 12 residues. Trimming cost V 6 bases and J 6 bases, with 11 bases left between them. Germline V CDR1 and CDR2: SGHNT, YYREEE (reference sequence). The CDR3 sequence is CASTLQGDTQYF. The CDR3 region has the DNA TGTGCCAGCACCCTCCAGGGGGATACGCAGTATTTT.

The chain links TRBV21-1 to TRBJ2-1; the D segment call TRBD2 is taken from the table without a DNA check. TRBV21-1 corresponds to a pseudogene. The CDR3 extends over 15 amino acids. The CDR3 DNA sequence: TGTGCCAGCAGCAGGAGCGGGAGCATTTATAGTGAGCAGTTCTTC. Its protein product is CASSRSGSIYSEQFF.

This sequence joins TRBV6-5 and TRBJ2-5, with 8 bases aligning to TRBD1. Losses at the gene ends were 0 bases for V and 5 bases for J; bases not matched to a gene: 2. The germline CDR1 and CDR2 sequences are MNHEY and SVGAGI. The CDR3 is 14 amino acids. CDR3 nucleotides: TGTGCCAGCAGTTACTCCAGGGGGCCTGAGACCCAGTACTTC. It translates to CASSYSRGPETQYF.

The chain combines TRBV28 with TRBJ2-5, with a possible D match to TRBD2 (6 bases). This CDR3 spans 18 amino acids. Germline V gives CDR1 MDHEN, CDR2 SYDVKM. V gave up 2 bases and J gave up 1 base, with 20 bases separating them. The CDR3 here is CASSLTVGAGTTQETQYF. CDR3 coding DNA: TGTGCCAGCAGTTTAACGGTCGGAGCGGGTACAACCCAAGAGACCCAGTACTTC.

This clone was observed a few times. This chain links TRBV5-1 with TRBJ2-7; tentative D call: TRBD1 (5 bases). Trimming stripped 4 bases from V and 1 base from J, with 12 bases between. In germline, CDR1 is SGHRS, CDR2 YFSETQ. CDR3 length equals 14 residues. The CDR3 nucleotides are TGCGCCAGCAGCGTAGCAGGGTCTTCCTACGAGCAGTACTTC. It is translated as CASSVAGSSYEQYF.

The rearrangement uses TRBV18 and TRBJ1-5, with no clear D. V lost 4 bases and J lost 4, with 11 bases in between. This CDR3 spans 14 amino acids. Germline V gene data show CDR1 as KGHSH and CDR2 as LQKENI. CDR3 bases: TGTGCCAGCTCACAGGCGGCGGATAATCAGCCCCAGCATTTT. It encodes CASSQAADNQPQHF.

The chain recombines TRBV19 with TRBJ1-1, with 8 bases lining up with TRBD1. Trimming cost V 6 bases and J 1 base; bases outside gene matches: 4. This CDR3 contains 14 residues. Germline lookup yields CDR1 LNHDA and CDR2 SQIVND (reference sequence). The CDR3 region has the DNA TGTGCCAGTAGATGGGGGACAGGGAACACTGAAGCTTTCTTT. Protein: CASRWGTGNTEAFF. Together with reference TRBV19 and TRBJ1-1, the CDR3 gives the full variable domain: DGGITQSPKYLFRKEGQNVTLSCEQNLNHDAMYWYRQDPGQGLRLIYYSQIVNDFQKGDIAEGYSVSREKKESFPLTVTSAQKNPTAFYLCASRWGTGNTEAFFGQGTRLTVV.

The rearrangement uses TRBV9 and TRBJ1-2, with TRBD1 identical over 9 bases. This CDR3 contains 15 residues. The V gene's germline CDR1 is SGDLS and CDR2 YYNGEE. The junction had 13 bases not matched to a gene; V was cut back by 5 bases and J by 8 bases. In nucleotides, the CDR3 is TGTGCCAGCAGTCATACCGGGACAGGGTATATCGGCTACACCTTC. Translating it yields CASSHTGTGYIGYTF.

The chain is built from TRBV6-1 and TRBJ1-2; D perhaps matches TRBD1 (5 bases). V was pared by 2 bases and J by 7 bases, with 8 bases between. The germline gives CDR1 MNHNS, CDR2 SASEGT. The CDR3 totals 12 residues. The CDR3 region has the DNA TGTGCCAGCAGTGAACGGGGGGTTGGCTACACCTTC. As protein: CASSERGVGYTF.

V usage is TRBV6-5 and J usage is TRBJ2-5; TRBD1 matches at 8 bases. The assigned J gene may be wrong: the sequence end matches TRBJ2-7 better. The CDR3 is made up of 15 amino acids. The germline CDR1 and CDR2 sequences are MNHEY and SVGAGI. DNA of the CDR3: TGTGCCAGCACCCGAGGTGGACAGGGATCCTACGAGCAGTACTTC. Protein: CASTRGGQGSYEQYF.

The rearrangement uses TRBV19 and TRBJ2-7, with 10 bases aligning to TRBD2. V was clipped by 4 bases and J by 2 bases; unmatched bases: 5. This CDR3 contains 15 residues. Germline CDR1 reads LNHDA; CDR2 reads SQIVND (reference sequence). The CDR3 here is CASSTGLAAAYEQYF. The CDR3 region has the DNA TGTGCCAGTAGTACTGGACTAGCGGCAGCCTACGAGCAGTACTTC.

V and J are TRBV7-9 and TRBJ1-1; D perhaps matches TRBD1 (6 bases). Trimming pared 3 bases from V and 4 bases from J, leaving 9 bases between. This CDR3 is 13 amino acids long. CDR1 SEHNR and CDR2 FQNEAQ come from the germline V gene (reference sequence). Written as DNA, the CDR3 is TGTGCCAGCAGCTTTTCAGGGGCCACTGAAGCTTTCTTT. As protein: CASSFSGATEAFF.

The chain carries TRBV4-1 and TRBJ1-2, with 7 bases aligning to TRBD1. CDR1 is MGHRA, CDR2 YSYEKL, per germline. CDR3 length: 17 amino acids. The ends lost 1 base at V and 6 bases at J; junction bases unmatched: 14. The CDR3 here is CASSQAGTGALENGYTF. DNA of the CDR3: TGCGCCAGCAGCCAAGCAGGAACAGGGGCTTTAGAAAATGGCTACACCTTC.

CDR3 DNA: TGTGCCAGCAGAAAGAGACAAGAGACCCAGTACTTC. Its translation: CASRKRQETQYF. The V gene is TRBV27, the J gene TRBJ2-5; D is undetermined. Germline V gene lookup returns CDR1 MNHEY and CDR2 SMNVEV (reference sequence). Trimming pared 6 bases from V and 2 bases from J, leaving 7 bases between. The CDR3 consists of 12 residues.

This chain joins TRBV6-1 and TRBJ1-3; D not resolved. This CDR3 contains 15 residues. Germline V gene sequence: CDR1 MNHNS, CDR2 SASEGT. Between the trimmed V and J ends, which lost 2 bases and 0 bases, there was a span of 8 bases. CDR3: CASSEYSGSGNTIYF. CDR3 in DNA: TGTGCCAGCAGTGAATATTCCGGCTCTGGAAACACCATATATTTT.

This clone occurred once. The chain is built from TRBV19 and TRBJ2-2; D ambiguous. The germline CDR1 and CDR2 sequences are LNHDA and SQIVND (reference sequence). Trimming took 7 bases from V and 5 from J, leaving 11 bases between them. The CDR3 totals 13 residues. The CDR3 protein is CASNLAETGELFF. CDR3 nucleotides: TGTGCCAGTAATCTGGCGGAAACCGGGGAGCTGTTTTTT.

This chain joins TRBV18 and TRBJ1-3; TRBD1 might be the D (5 bases). CDR3 size: 15 residues. The V end was cut by 2 bases, the J end by 4 bases, with 12 bases between. Germline assignment: CDR1 KGHSH and CDR2 LQKENI. The CDR3 protein is CASSPSGQKGNTIYF. The CDR3 DNA is TGTGCCAGCTCACCATCAGGGCAGAAAGGAAACACCATATATTTT.

The genes are TRBV2 and TRBJ2-1, with 7 positions matching TRBD2. CDR3 length equals 16 residues. Germline-derived CDR1 and CDR2 are SNHLY and FYNNEI. V lost 9 bases to trimming and J lost 0 bases; unmatched junction nucleotides: 11. The CDR3 loop reads CARNPRGGSSYNEQFF. In DNA form, the CDR3 reads TGTGCCAGAAACCCACGGGGAGGGAGCTCCTACAATGAGCAGTTCTTC.

The CDR3 DNA follows: TGTGCCAGCAGTTCCCTACAGGGTTCCGAGCAGTACTTC. Translated, it gives CASSSLQGSEQYF. This chain uses TRBV6-6 with TRBJ2-5, with a tentative D call TRBD1 (6 bases). TRBJ2-7 explains the end of the DNA better; the J call may be wrong. The CDR3 has 13 amino acids. CDR1 is MNHNY and CDR2 is SVGAGI in the germline V gene (reference sequence).

The chain has TRBV5-6 and TRBJ2-7; 7 bases line up with TRBD1. Germline CDR1 is SGHDT and CDR2 is YYEEEE. J gave up 3 bases and V 7 bases, and 7 bases lay outside the gene matches. This CDR3 region has 13 residues. CDR3 residues: CASFYRGSYEQYV. As DNA, the CDR3 is TGTGCCAGCTTCTACAGGGGAAGCTACGAGCAGTACGTC.

Remarks on this clone: At one of its ends the junction is not consistent with the germline gene, which may arise from a read error. This chain links TRBV7-7 with TRBJ2-5; 10 nucleotides match TRBD2. Looked up from germline, CDR1 is SSHAT and CDR2 is FNYEAQ (reference sequence). The CDR3 runs 14 residues. The CDR3 bases are TGTGCTAGCAGCCTCGGACTAGCGGACGAGACCCAGTACTTC. It specifies CASSLGLADETQYF. Complete variable domain (other parts from reference TRBV7-7 and TRBJ2-5): GAGVSQSPRYKVTKRGQDVTLRCDPISSHATLYWYQQALGQGPEFLTYFNYEAQPDKSGLPSDRFSAERPEGSISTLTIQRTEQRDSAMYRCASSLGLADETQYFGPGTRLLVL.

This clone was seen only a few times. V gene TRBV11-3 combines with J gene TRBJ2-1; maybe TRBD2 (5 bases). Trimming shortened V by 5 bases and J by 6 bases, and 17 bases separated the two germline ends. In germline, CDR1 is SGHNT, CDR2 YENEEA. CDR3 size: 15 residues. CDR3: CASSPRGRRSNEQFF. Here the CDR3 DNA reads TGTGCCAGCAGCCCCCGGGGTCGGCGATCCAATGAGCAGTTCTTC.

This chain connects TRBV7-2 to TRBJ2-6; perhaps TRBD1 as D (5 bases). Per germline, CDR1 SGHTA and CDR2 FQGNSA. Trimming pared 2 bases from V and 0 bases from J, leaving 11 bases between. The CDR3 has 17 residues. In nucleotides, the CDR3 is TGTGCCAGCAGCTTAATCGCAGGGAACTCTGGGGCCAACGTCCTGACTTTC. Protein: CASSLIAGNSGANVLTF. The full variable domain, its missing parts supplied by reference TRBV7-2 and TRBJ2-6, is GAGVSQSPSNKVTEKGKDVELRCDPISGHTALYWYRQSLGQGLEFLIYFQGNSAPDKSGLPSDRFSAERTGGSVSTLTIQRTQQEDSAVYLCASSLIAGNSGANVLTFGAGSRLTVL.

V usage is TRBV4-1 and J usage is TRBJ2-7, with 12 bases identical to TRBD2. V shed 11 bases, J shed 5 bases, and the junction held 10 bases outside the gene matches. The CDR3 is 14 residues long. The V gene's germline CDR1 is MGHRA and CDR2 YSYEKL. The CDR3 DNA follows: TGCGCCCCGCCTTCCGGGACTAGCGGGCACGAGCAGTACGTC. This sequence encodes CAPPSGTSGHEQYV.

V usage is TRBV10-1 and J usage is TRBJ2-5, with 11 bases fitting TRBD1. This CDR3 comprises 17 residues. Trimming took 6 bases from V and 4 from J; bases not matched to a gene: 13. Germline CDR1 reads WNHNN; CDR2 reads SYGVQD (reference sequence). This chain's CDR3 is CASSPNGDRGKVETQYF. In DNA form, the CDR3 reads TGCGCCAGCAGCCCAAACGGGGACAGGGGGAAGGTAGAGACCCAGTACTTC.

The genes are TRBV9 and TRBJ2-2, with TRBD2 identical over 14 bases. Germline V CDR1 and CDR2: SGDLS, YYNGEE. The CDR3 has 16 amino acids. V gave up 3 bases and J gave up 8 bases; unmatched junction bases: 6. The CDR3 reads CASSARLAGGQGELFF. As DNA, the CDR3 is TGTGCCAGCAGCGCCCGACTAGCGGGAGGGCAAGGGGAGCTGTTTTTT.

The rearrangement links TRBV4-2 to TRBJ2-3; 9 nucleotides match TRBD2. The V gene's germline CDR1 is LGHNA and CDR2 YNFKEQ. The CDR3 is made up of 16 amino acids. V lost 2 bases to trimming and J lost 2 bases; unmatched junction nucleotides: 5. CDR3: CASSQSLAGDTDTQYF. The CDR3 DNA reads as TGTGCCAGCAGCCAATCCTTAGCGGGGGACACAGATACGCAGTATTTT.

This clone was observed once. The chain combines TRBV13 with TRBJ2-5; D uncertain. The V end was cut by 0 bases, the J end by 1 base, with 6 bases between. The CDR3 sequence is 14 residues long. Germline-derived CDR1 and CDR2 are PRHDT and FYEKMQ (reference sequence). Written as DNA, the CDR3 is TGTGCCAGCAGCTTAGGGTCCTTCCAAGAGACCCAGTACTTC. Protein product: CASSLGSFQETQYF.

The chain links TRBV4-1 to TRBJ2-3; a possible D gene is TRBD1 (5 bases). This CDR3 has 15 amino acids. Germline V CDR1 and CDR2: MGHRA, YSYEKL. With 4 bases removed from V and 2 bases from J, the gap between germline ends came to 13 bases. The CDR3 DNA sequence: TGCGCCAGCAGCCTCCGTCCGACAGCCACAGATACGCAGTATTTT. This codes for CASSLRPTATDTQYF.

The V call is TRBV7-6, the J call TRBJ1-4; D call uncertain. CDR3 length: 14 amino acids. V was cut by 3 bases and J by 5 bases, with 10 bases left in between. CDR1 and CDR2 from the germline V gene are SGHVS and FNYEAQ. CDR3 DNA sequence: TGTGCCAGCAGCTTGAGGGTATCGAATGAAAAACTGTTTTTT. Translated, it gives CASSLRVSNEKLFF.

The chain links TRBV18 to TRBJ2-4; D is perhaps TRBD2 (6 bases). Deletions cut 3 bases from V and 0 bases from J, with 24 bases between. CDR1 and CDR2 (germline): KGHSH, LQKENI. CDR3 length equals 20 residues. CDR3 sequence: CASSPSLGGGNPLAKNIQYF. In DNA form, the CDR3 reads TGTGCCAGCTCACCCTCACTAGGAGGAGGGAACCCTTTAGCCAAAAACATTCAGTACTTC.